Below, 21 T cell receptor beta chains from the same sample are listed, as sequenced in a study of early T cells in non-severe SARS-CoV-2 infection. TCRdb re-called the 5' RACE reads with MiXCR, one entry per CDR3 protein. The sample carries approximately 100,000 distinct CDR3 sequences, approximately 17% recorded once. The sample consisted of whole blood. The receptors stem from an adult who was a healthcare worker with PCR-confirmed SARS-CoV-2 infection or an uninfected control (not recorded which).

V gene TRBV12-3 or TRBV12-4 combines with J gene TRBJ2-3, with 10 positions matching TRBD2. Trimming cost V 7 bases and J 6 bases; bases outside gene matches: 4. CDR3 length equals 13 residues. The CDR3 region has the DNA TGTGCCAGCACTAGCGGGAGTTATGATACGCAGTATTTT. This codes for CASTSGSYDTQYF.

V and J are TRBV7-2 and TRBJ2-1; no firm D call. V lost 1 base, J lost 0 bases, and 7 bases lay in between. This CDR3 comprises 15 residues. The V gene's germline CDR1 is SGHTA and CDR2 FQGNSA. This CDR3 is CASSLDASSYNEQFF. As DNA, the CDR3 is TGTGCCAGCAGCTTAGACGCGAGCTCCTACAATGAGCAGTTCTTC.

This clonotype was seen more than once but under ten times. This chain links TRBV12-3 or TRBV12-4 with TRBJ2-3; the match to TRBD2 covers 8 bases. V dropped 5 bases and J dropped 2; count of bases not matched to a gene: 9. The CDR3 has 16 residues. This chain's CDR3 is CASSPSTSASTDTQYF. CDR3 DNA sequence: TGTGCCAGCAGTCCCTCGACTAGCGCTTCCACAGATACGCAGTATTTT.

This clonotype was found many times. The rearrangement joins TRBV24-1 to TRBJ2-5; TRBD1 matches 8 bases. Germline CDR1 KGHDR, CDR2 SFDVKD. Germline trimming cut 4 bases from V and 7 bases from J; bases unmatched to any gene: 10. The CDR3 is made up of 15 amino acids. The CDR3 is CATSDGYRGSGTQYF. The CDR3 DNA is TGTGCCACCAGTGACGGTTACAGGGGGTCGGGGACCCAGTACTTC.

This chain uses TRBV18 with TRBJ1-2, with D possibly matching TRBD1 (6 bases). The V and J ends lost 0 bases and 7 bases respectively, with 12 bases between them. Germline V gene data show CDR1 as KGHSH and CDR2 as LQKENI. The length of the CDR3 is 14 residues. CDR3 DNA: TGTGCCAGCTCACCACCGAACAGGGCGAGTGGCTACACCTTC. Its translation is CASSPPNRASGYTF.

V and J are TRBV12-3 or TRBV12-4 and TRBJ2-1; 7 nucleotides match TRBD2. Germline trimming cut 6 bases from V and 9 bases from J; bases unmatched to any gene: 14. CDR3 length: 15 amino acids. Written as DNA, the CDR3 is TGTGCCAGCAGCCGGAGAAGCGGGGCCCAGGGTGAGCAGTTCTTC. It yields the protein CASSRRSGAQGEQFF.

This chain joins TRBV7-2 and TRBJ2-3; the match to TRBD1 covers 9 bases. Germline-derived CDR1 and CDR2 are SGHTA and FQGNSA. The V gene end was trimmed by 6 bases and the J gene end by 2 bases; junction bases not matched to a gene: 9. The CDR3 runs 16 residues. For the CDR3, the DNA is TGTGCCAGCAGGCCGACCCGGGACAGGGTCACAGATACGCAGTATTTT. Its translation is CASRPTRDRVTDTQYF.

The chain has TRBV21-1 and TRBJ1-2; the table's D gene call, TRBD1, was not cross checked with the DNA. TRBV21-1 is deemed a pseudogene. This CDR3 is 15 amino acids long. CDR3 nucleotide sequence: TGTGCCAGCAGCAAAGGGAAGGGGACAGGACGCGGCTACACCTTC. This translates into CASSKGKGTGRGYTF.

V and J are TRBV9 and TRBJ2-2; D unclear. CDR1 is SGDLS and CDR2 is YYNGEE in the germline V gene. The CDR3 totals 12 residues. V was clipped by 4 bases and J by 4 bases, with 5 bases between them. This CDR3 reads CASSPPTGELFF. CDR3 in DNA: TGTGCCAGCAGCCCCCCCACCGGGGAGCTGTTTTTT.

The gene calls are TRBV11-2 and TRBJ1-2; no firm D call. From germline, CDR1 is SGHAT and CDR2 FQNNGV. This CDR3 has 12 amino acids. V lost 5 bases, J lost 5 bases, and 9 bases lay in between. The CDR3 protein is CASSKTGYGYTF. The CDR3 bases are TGTGCCAGCAGCAAAACCGGATATGGCTACACCTTC. Based on the CDR3 plus reference TRBV11-2 and TRBJ1-2, the full variable domain is EAGVAQSPRYKIIEKRQSVAFWCNPISGHATLYWYQQILGQGPKLLIQFQNNGVVDDSQLPKDRFSAERLKGVDSTLKIQPAKLEDSAVYLCASSKTGYGYTFGSGTRLTVV.

For this clonotype: At one end the junction does not follow the germline gene, possibly because of a read error. The V gene is TRBV6-2 or TRBV6-3, the J gene TRBJ2-7; D tentatively reads TRBD1 or TRBD2 (5 bases each). This CDR3 region has 9 residues. Germline CDR1 reads MNHEY; CDR2 reads SVGEGT. The CDR3 loop reads CASRLRGPF. CDR3 sequence (DNA): TGTGCCAGCAGACTACGGGGACCGTTC.

This clonotype was seen a handful of times. The genes are TRBV27 and TRBJ2-2; 10 nucleotides match TRBD2. This CDR3 comprises 14 residues. Germline V gene data show CDR1 as MNHEY and CDR2 as SMNVEV (reference sequence). V lost 5 bases, J lost 8 bases, and 5 bases stayed unmatched. The CDR3 sequence is CASSPSGSVGELFF. DNA for the CDR3: TGTGCCAGCAGTCCTAGCGGGAGTGTTGGGGAGCTGTTTTTT.

The chain has TRBV4-3 and TRBJ2-1; 7 bases line up with TRBD2. The junction had 6 bases not matched to a gene; V was cut back by 0 bases and J by 4 bases. The CDR3 totals 16 residues. Germline V gene lookup returns CDR1 LGHNA and CDR2 YSLEER. CDR3 sequence reads: CASSQEGGTAYNEQFF. CDR3 bases: TGCGCCAGCAGCCAAGAGGGAGGGACTGCTTACAATGAGCAGTTCTTC.

V gene TRBV4-3 combines with J gene TRBJ2-6; D is ambiguous. V was trimmed by 0 bases and J by 4 bases, leaving 10 bases between them. The CDR3 runs to 16 residues. Germline V CDR1 and CDR2: LGHNA, YSLEER. The CDR3 region is CASSQDLTSGANVLTF. CDR3 DNA: TGCGCCAGCAGCCAAGATCTGACTTCAGGGGCCAACGTCCTGACTTTC.

This clonotype has just a few counts. This chain links TRBV27 with TRBJ2-1; 9 nucleotides agree with TRBD2. The trim removed 3 bases at V and 15 bases at J, leaving 6 bases unmatched. The CDR3 contains 12 residues. The V gene's germline CDR1 is MNHEY and CDR2 SMNVEV (reference sequence). This chain's CDR3 is CASSFPSGDPFF. The CDR3 nucleotides read TGTGCCAGCAGTTTCCCTAGCGGGGACCCGTTCTTC.

This clonotype was observed a handful of times. This chain connects TRBV6-2 or TRBV6-3 to TRBJ2-1; TRBD2 matches at 10 bases. The V and J ends lost 2 bases and 4 bases, in that order; junction bases with no gene match: 14. Germline V gene lookup returns CDR1 MNHEY and CDR2 SVGEGT. The CDR3 has 19 amino acids. The CDR3 nucleotides are TGTGCCAGCAGTTACGTCCCCCTAGCGGGAGTGACGGGGTACAATGAGCAGTTCTTC. Amino acids: CASSYVPLAGVTGYNEQFF.

This chain links TRBV6-2 or TRBV6-3 with TRBJ2-3; the match to TRBD2 covers 13 bases. CDR1 and CDR2 (germline): MNHEY, SVGEGT. V shed 6 bases, J shed 3 bases, and the junction held 6 bases outside the gene matches. This CDR3 has 16 amino acids. CDR3 sequence (DNA): TGTGCCAGCAGGGCTGGACTAGCGGGAGAGACAGATACGCAGTATTTT. Translating it yields CASRAGLAGETDTQYF.

V and J are TRBV6-1 and TRBJ1-1, with D hard to call. Germline V gene lookup returns CDR1 MNHNS and CDR2 SASEGT. The V gene lost 3 bases and the J gene lost 0 bases, with 8 bases spanning the gap. This CDR3 contains 14 residues. The CDR3 DNA follows: TGTGCCAGCAGTGATCACAGCGTGAACACTGAAGCTTTCTTT. It codes for CASSDHSVNTEAFF.

The chain employs TRBV5-4 and TRBJ1-1; 8 bases map to TRBD1. Trimming at V came to 3 bases and at J to 4 bases, leaving 8 bases not matched to a gene. This CDR3 spans 15 amino acids. The germline CDR1 and CDR2 sequences are SGHNT and YYREEE (reference sequence). The CDR3 is CASSSTGGGGTEAFF. Here the CDR3 DNA reads TGTGCCAGCAGCTCCACAGGGGGGGGAGGCACTGAAGCTTTCTTT.

This clonotype was counted between two and nine times. V usage is TRBV20-1 and J usage is TRBJ2-7; 7 bases agree with TRBD1. This CDR3 comprises 14 residues. With 3 bases clipped from V and 0 bases from J, the junction kept 5 bases outside the gene matches. Germline V gives CDR1 DFQATT, CDR2 SNEGSKA (reference sequence). CDR3 coding DNA: TGCAGTGCTAGGCATAGACAGGGCTCCTACGAGCAGTACTTC. Translated, it gives CSARHRQGSYEQYF.

This clonotype has just a few counts. The chain recombines TRBV19 with TRBJ2-7, with TRBD2 as a possible D gene (5 bases). The CDR3 is 14 residues long. Trimming shortened V by 7 bases and J by 0 bases, and 13 bases separated the two germline ends. Germline values: CDR1 LNHDA, CDR2 SQIVND (reference sequence). The CDR3 region is CASKVASVSYEQYF. The DNA for the CDR3 is TGTGCCAGTAAGGTAGCGTCCGTCTCCTACGAGCAGTACTTC.